One sample yielded the 3 T cell receptor beta chains listed below, sequenced in a study of blood T cell repertoires in COVID-19. Profiled with immunoSEQ multiplex PCR; TCRdb holds only in-frame clones, not every one. The data show roughly 280,000 clones, 70% to 90% seen once. The sample consisted of peripheral blood. These receptors came from a woman in her seventies with acute or convalescent COVID-19.

J is TRBJ2-1 and V is TRBV19, with D maybe TRBD2 (6 bases). The CDR3 consists of 16 residues. Germline-derived CDR1 and CDR2 are LNHDA and SQIVND (reference sequence). V lost 5 bases to trimming and J lost 0 bases, with 14 bases between them. The chain's CDR3 is CASSPRLGSSYNEQFF. CDR3 nucleotides: TGTGCCAGTAGTCCTCGACTAGGGAGCTCCTACAATGAGCAGTTCTTC. The variable domain in full, with the rest retrieved from reference TRBV19 and TRBJ2-1, is DGGITQSPKYLFRKEGQNVTLSCEQNLNHDAMYWYRQDPGQGLRLIYYSQIVNDFQKGDIAEGYSVSREKKESFPLTVTSAQKNPTAFYLCASSPRLGSSYNEQFFGPGTRLTVL.

Notes on this clone: A junction boundary mismatches the germline segment, possibly from a read error. The chain uses TRBV30 and TRBJ1-1; D is unclear. The CDR3 loop spans 10 amino acids. The germline V gene encodes CDR1 GTSNPN and CDR2 SVGIG (reference sequence). This chain's CDR3 is CAWSHTEAFF. CDR3 nucleotides: TGTGCCTGGAGTCATACTGAGGCTTTCTTT.

The rearrangement uses TRBV19 and TRBJ1-4, with 12 bases fitting TRBD1. Trimming at V came to 5 bases and at J to 8 bases, leaving 12 bases not matched to a gene. CDR3 length equals 17 residues. Germline CDR1 reads LNHDA; CDR2 reads SQIVND (reference sequence). The CDR3 nucleotides are TGTGCCAGTAGTGCGTCCCGGGACAGGGGGCGGCGGGAAAAACTGTTTTTT. Translated, it gives CASSASRDRGRREKLFF. Full variable domain (outside the CDR3, taken from reference TRBV19 and TRBJ1-4): DGGITQSPKYLFRKEGQNVTLSCEQNLNHDAMYWYRQDPGQGLRLIYYSQIVNDFQKGDIAEGYSVSREKKESFPLTVTSAQKNPTAFYLCASSASRDRGRREKLFFGSGTQLSVL.